Shown below are 10 T cell receptor beta chains from a single sample sequenced in a study of OX40 agonist ivuxolimab in advanced cancers. TCRdb's table, derived via immunoSEQ multiplex PCR, lists solely in-frame clones and lacks some. The table shows around 62,000 clones, with roughly nine tenths occurring only once. This material consisted of CD4+ or CD8+ T cells sorted from blood, taken in a trial of the OX40 agonist ivuxolimab. The receptors originated from an adult with an advanced solid tumor such as melanoma, head and neck, liver or kidney cancer.

This clone has only a few counts. V usage is TRBV27 and J usage is TRBJ2-7, with D uncertain. V was cut by 5 bases and J by 3 bases, with 11 bases left in between. Germline V lookup: CDR1 MNHEY, CDR2 SMNVEV (reference sequence). This CDR3 is 13 amino acids long. The CDR3 sequence: CASSVGRNYEQYF. The CDR3 nucleotides read TGTGCCAGCAGTGTAGGACGGAACTACGAGCAGTACTTC.

This clone has a handful of counts. V and J are TRBV28 and TRBJ2-3, with 8 nucleotides matching TRBD2. CDR1 and CDR2 from the germline V gene are MDHEN and SYDVKM. CDR3 length: 14 residues. The trim removed 3 bases at V and 5 bases at J, leaving 4 bases unmatched. The CDR3 coding sequence is TGTGCCAGCAGTTTGGGACTAGGTAAAGATACGCAGTATTTT. As protein: CASSLGLGKDTQYF.

The chain has TRBV29-1 and TRBJ1-1, with D perhaps matching TRBD1 (5 bases). Between the trimmed V and J ends, which lost 3 bases and 7 bases, there was a span of 15 bases. Germline V gene lookup returns CDR1 SQVTM and CDR2 ANQGSEA. The CDR3 is 13 amino acids. The CDR3 region is CSVEQGIIDEAFF. For the CDR3, the DNA is TGCAGCGTTGAGCAGGGAATAATTGATGAAGCTTTCTTT. Drawing the rest from reference TRBV29-1 and TRBJ1-1, the complete variable domain is SAVISQKPSRDICQRGTSLTIQCQVDSQVTMMFWYRQQPGQSLTLIATANQGSEATYESGFVIDKFPISRPNLTFSTLTVSNMSPEDSSIYLCSVEQGIIDEAFFGQGTRLTVV.

CDR3 loop: CASSLRDPVSYNEQFF. The CDR3 coding sequence is TGTGCCAGCAGCCTTAGGGACCCCGTGTCCTACAATGAGCAGTTCTTC. This chain connects TRBV6-4 to TRBJ2-1, with D perhaps TRBD1 or TRBD2 (5 bases each). The V and J ends lost 6 bases and 1 base respectively, with 16 bases between them. The germline V gene has CDR1 MRHNA and CDR2 SNTAGT. The CDR3 is made up of 16 amino acids.

The chain carries TRBV28 and TRBJ1-4; 9 nucleotides line up with TRBD1. Germline trimming cut 5 bases from V and 7 bases from J; bases unmatched to any gene: 8. The CDR3 extends over 15 amino acids. The germline gives CDR1 MDHEN, CDR2 SYDVKM. CDR3 sequence reads: CASSLPGQGGEKLFF. In nucleotides, the CDR3 is TGTGCCAGCAGTCTTCCGGGACAGGGTGGTGAAAAACTGTTTTTT.

The rearrangement uses TRBV6-6 and TRBJ2-7, with 10 bases lining up with TRBD1. The CDR3 length is 15 residues. The germline gives CDR1 MNHNY, CDR2 SVGAGI (reference sequence). V was pared by 7 bases and J by 7 bases, with 13 bases of the junction left unmatched. The CDR3 here is CASTGPGQGIKEQYF. The CDR3 DNA sequence: TGTGCCAGCACTGGACCGGGACAGGGGATAAAAGAGCAGTACTTC.

J is TRBJ1-1 and V is TRBV9, with a tentative D call TRBD1 (5 bases). CDR1 and CDR2 (germline): SGDLS, YYNGEE. The CDR3 is 15 residues long. V dropped 4 bases and J dropped 0 bases, with 13 bases sitting between them. As DNA, the CDR3 is TGTGCCAGCAGCCCAACCCAGACAGTGAACACTGAAGCTTTCTTT. Amino acid sequence: CASSPTQTVNTEAFF. The whole variable domain, remainder taken from reference TRBV9 and TRBJ1-1, is DSGVTQTPKHLITATGQRVTLRCSPRSGDLSVYWYQQSLDQGLQFLIQYYNGEERAKGNILERFSAQQFPDLHSELNLSSLELGDSALYFCASSPTQTVNTEAFFGQGTRLTVV.

This sequence joins TRBV28 and TRBJ2-5; D possibly uses TRBD1 or TRBD2 (6 bases each). The J call is uncertain, as TRBJ2-7 better fits the DNA end. Germline V CDR1 and CDR2: MDHEN, SYDVKM. CDR3 size: 15 residues. The CDR3 loop reads CASSTYRGDSYEQYF. CDR3 sequence (DNA): TGTGCCAGCAGTACATATAGGGGGGACTCCTACGAGCAGTACTTC.

This chain links TRBV18 with TRBJ1-3; D gene unclear. Trimming removed 6 bases at V and 0 bases at J, with 15 bases between. The CDR3 spans 16 residues. CDR1 KGHSH and CDR2 LQKENI come from the germline V gene. CDR3 in amino acids: CASSSSPGSSGNTIYF. The CDR3, as DNA: TGTGCCAGCTCCTCTAGTCCGGGGAGCTCTGGAAACACCATATATTTT.

The chain uses TRBV7-9 and TRBJ1-2; D is perhaps TRBD1 (6 bases). This CDR3 comprises 17 residues. Per germline, CDR1 SEHNR and CDR2 FQNEAQ (reference sequence). Trimming cost V 1 base and J 0 bases, with 15 bases left between them. DNA of the CDR3: TGTGCCAGCAGCTTAGTACATCGGGACACCTCTAACTATGGCTACACCTTC. Its protein is CASSLVHRDTSNYGYTF.